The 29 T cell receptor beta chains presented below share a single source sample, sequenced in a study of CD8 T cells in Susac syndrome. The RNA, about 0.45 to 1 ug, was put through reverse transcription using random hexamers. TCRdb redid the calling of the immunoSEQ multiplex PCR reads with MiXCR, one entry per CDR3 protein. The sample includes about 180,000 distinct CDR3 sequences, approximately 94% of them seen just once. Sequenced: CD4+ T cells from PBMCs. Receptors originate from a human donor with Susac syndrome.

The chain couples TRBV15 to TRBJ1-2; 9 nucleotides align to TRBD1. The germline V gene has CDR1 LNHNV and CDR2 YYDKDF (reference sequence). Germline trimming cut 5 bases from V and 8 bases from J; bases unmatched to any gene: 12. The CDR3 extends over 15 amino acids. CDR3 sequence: CATSLGGTGMGGYTF. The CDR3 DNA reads TGTGCCACCAGCCTCGGCGGGACAGGGATGGGCGGCTACACCTTC. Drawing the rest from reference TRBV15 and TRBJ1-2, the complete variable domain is DAMVIQNPRYQVTQFGKPVTLSCSQTLNHNVMYWYQQKSSQAPKLLFHYYDKDFNNEADTPDNFQSRRPNTSFCFLDIRSPGLGDTAMYLCATSLGGTGMGGYTFGSGTRLTVV.

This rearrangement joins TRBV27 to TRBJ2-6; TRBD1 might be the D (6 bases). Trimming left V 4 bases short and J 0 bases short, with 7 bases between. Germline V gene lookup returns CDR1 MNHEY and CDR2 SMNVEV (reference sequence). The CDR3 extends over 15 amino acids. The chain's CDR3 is CASSSRGSGANVLTF. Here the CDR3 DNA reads TGTGCCAGCAGTTCCAGGGGCTCTGGGGCCAACGTCCTGACTTTC.

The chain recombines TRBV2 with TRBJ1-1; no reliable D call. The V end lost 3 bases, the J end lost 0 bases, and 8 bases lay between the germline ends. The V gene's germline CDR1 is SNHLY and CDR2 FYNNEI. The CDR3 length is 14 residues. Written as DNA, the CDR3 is TGTGCCAGCAGTGAGGCCAGGATGAACACTGAAGCTTTCTTT. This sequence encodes CASSEARMNTEAFF.

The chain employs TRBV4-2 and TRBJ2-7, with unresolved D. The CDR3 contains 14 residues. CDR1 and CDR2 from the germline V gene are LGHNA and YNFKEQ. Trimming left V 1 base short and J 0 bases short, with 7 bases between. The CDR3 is CASSQAASSYEQYF. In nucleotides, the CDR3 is TGTGCCAGCAGCCAAGCGGCCAGCTCCTACGAGCAGTACTTC.

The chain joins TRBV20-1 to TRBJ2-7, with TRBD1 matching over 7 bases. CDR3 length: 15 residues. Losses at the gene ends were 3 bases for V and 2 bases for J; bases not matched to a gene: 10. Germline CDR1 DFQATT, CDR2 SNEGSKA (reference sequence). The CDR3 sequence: CSASPGTALTYEQYF. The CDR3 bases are TGCAGTGCTAGTCCCGGGACAGCCTTAACCTACGAGCAGTACTTC.

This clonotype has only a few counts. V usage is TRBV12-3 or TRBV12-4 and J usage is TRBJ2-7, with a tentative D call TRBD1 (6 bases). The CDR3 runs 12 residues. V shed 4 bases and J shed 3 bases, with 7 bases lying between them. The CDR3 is CASSSDSYEQYF. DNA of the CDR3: TGTGCCAGCAGTTCGGACAGCTACGAGCAGTACTTC.

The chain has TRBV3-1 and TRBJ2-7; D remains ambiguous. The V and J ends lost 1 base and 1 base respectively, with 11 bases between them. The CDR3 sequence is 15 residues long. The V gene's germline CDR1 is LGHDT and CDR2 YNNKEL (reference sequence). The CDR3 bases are TGTGCCAGCAGCCAAGGTCCGAGTGGGTCCTACGAGCAGTACTTC. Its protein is CASSQGPSGSYEQYF.

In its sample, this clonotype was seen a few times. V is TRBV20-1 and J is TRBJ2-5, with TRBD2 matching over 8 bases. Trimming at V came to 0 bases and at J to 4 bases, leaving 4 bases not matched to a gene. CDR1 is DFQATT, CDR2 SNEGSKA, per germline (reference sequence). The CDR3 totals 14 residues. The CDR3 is CSARDRRGGETQYF. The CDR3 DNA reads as TGCAGTGCTAGAGATCGCCGGGGGGGAGAGACCCAGTACTTC.

This CDR3 reads CASSLGLSSPLHF. CDR3 coding DNA: TGTGCCAGCAGCTTGGGTCTGAGCTCACCCCTCCACTTT. The V gene is TRBV5-5, the J gene TRBJ1-6; the D is unclear. This CDR3 is 13 amino acids long. Trimming shortened V by 0 bases and J by 10 bases, and 8 bases separated the two germline ends. Germline lookup yields CDR1 SGHKS and CDR2 YYEKEE (reference sequence).

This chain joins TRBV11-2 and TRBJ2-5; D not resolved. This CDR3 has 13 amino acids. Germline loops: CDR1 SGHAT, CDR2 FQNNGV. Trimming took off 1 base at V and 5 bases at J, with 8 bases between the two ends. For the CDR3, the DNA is TGTGCCAGCAGCTTAGGGGCAAAGGAGACCCAGTACTTC. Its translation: CASSLGAKETQYF.

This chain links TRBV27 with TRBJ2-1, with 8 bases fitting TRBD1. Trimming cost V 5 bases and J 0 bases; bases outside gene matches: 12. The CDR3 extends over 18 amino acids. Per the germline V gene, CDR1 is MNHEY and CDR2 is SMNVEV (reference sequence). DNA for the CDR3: TGTGCCAGCAGTCGGGACAGGAAGACGGACAGCTCCTACAATGAGCAGTTCTTC. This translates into CASSRDRKTDSSYNEQFF.

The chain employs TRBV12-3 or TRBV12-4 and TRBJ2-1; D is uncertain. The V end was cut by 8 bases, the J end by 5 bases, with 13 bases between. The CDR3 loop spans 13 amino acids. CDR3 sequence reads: CASLVIRDNEQFF. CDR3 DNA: TGTGCCAGCCTAGTAATTCGGGACAATGAGCAGTTCTTC.

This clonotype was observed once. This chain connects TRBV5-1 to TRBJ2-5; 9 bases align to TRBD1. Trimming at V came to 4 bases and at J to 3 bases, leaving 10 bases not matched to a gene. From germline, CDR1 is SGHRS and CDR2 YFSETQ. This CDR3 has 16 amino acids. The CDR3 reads CASSLNPQGAEETQYF. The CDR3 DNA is TGCGCCAGCAGCCTGAACCCACAGGGGGCTGAAGAGACCCAGTACTTC.

The CDR3 nucleotides read TGCAGCGTTCTAGACACTGAAGCTTTCTTT. Amino acids: CSVLDTEAFF. The chain recombines TRBV29-1 with TRBJ1-1; D not certain. With 5 bases removed from V and 3 bases from J, the gap between germline ends came to 4 bases. The germline CDR1 and CDR2 sequences are SQVTM and ANQGSEA. The CDR3 totals 10 residues.

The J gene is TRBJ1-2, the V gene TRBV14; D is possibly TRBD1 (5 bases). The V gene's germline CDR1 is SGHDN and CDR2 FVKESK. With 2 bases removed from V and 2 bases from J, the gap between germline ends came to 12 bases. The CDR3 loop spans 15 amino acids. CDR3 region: CASSQRAGTNYGYTF. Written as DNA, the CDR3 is TGTGCCAGCAGCCAACGGGCAGGGACCAACTATGGCTACACCTTC.

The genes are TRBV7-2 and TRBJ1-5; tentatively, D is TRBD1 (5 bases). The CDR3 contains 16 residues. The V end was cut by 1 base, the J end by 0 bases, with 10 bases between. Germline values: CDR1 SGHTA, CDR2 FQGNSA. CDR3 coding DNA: TGTGCCAGCAGCTTAGAATGGGGCCCTAGCAATCAGCCCCAGCATTTT. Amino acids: CASSLEWGPSNQPQHF.

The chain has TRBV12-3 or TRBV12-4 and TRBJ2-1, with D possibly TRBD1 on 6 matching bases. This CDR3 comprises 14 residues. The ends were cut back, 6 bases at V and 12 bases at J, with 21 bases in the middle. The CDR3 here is CASSKTGQYMGQFF. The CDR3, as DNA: TGTGCCAGCAGCAAAACAGGACAGTATATGGGGCAGTTCTTC.

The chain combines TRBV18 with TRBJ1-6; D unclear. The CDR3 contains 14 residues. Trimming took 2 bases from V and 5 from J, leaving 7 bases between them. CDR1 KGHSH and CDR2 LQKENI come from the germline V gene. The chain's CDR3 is CASSPSANNSPLHF. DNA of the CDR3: TGTGCCAGCTCACCATCGGCCAATAATTCACCCCTCCACTTT.

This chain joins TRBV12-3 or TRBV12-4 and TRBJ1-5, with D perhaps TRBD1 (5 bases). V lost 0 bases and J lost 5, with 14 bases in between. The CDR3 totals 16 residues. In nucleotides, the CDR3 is TGTGCCAGCAGTTTAGCAGGGGTTGGGATCGATCAGCCCCAGCATTTT. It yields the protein CASSLAGVGIDQPQHF.

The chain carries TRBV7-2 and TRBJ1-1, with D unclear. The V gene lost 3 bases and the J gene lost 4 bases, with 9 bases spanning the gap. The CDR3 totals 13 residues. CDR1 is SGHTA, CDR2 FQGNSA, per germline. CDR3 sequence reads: CASSFSLVTEAFF. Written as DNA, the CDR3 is TGTGCCAGCAGCTTTAGCCTAGTCACTGAAGCTTTCTTT.

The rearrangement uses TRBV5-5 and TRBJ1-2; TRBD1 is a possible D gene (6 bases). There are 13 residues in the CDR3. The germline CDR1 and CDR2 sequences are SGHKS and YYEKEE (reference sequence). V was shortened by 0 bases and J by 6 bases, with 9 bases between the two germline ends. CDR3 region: CASSLVSGDGYTF. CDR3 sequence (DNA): TGTGCCAGCAGCTTGGTCTCAGGGGATGGCTACACCTTC.

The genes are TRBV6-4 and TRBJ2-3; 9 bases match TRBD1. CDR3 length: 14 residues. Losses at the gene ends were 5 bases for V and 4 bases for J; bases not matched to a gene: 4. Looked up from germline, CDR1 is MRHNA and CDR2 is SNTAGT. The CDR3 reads CASSPGQGADTQYF. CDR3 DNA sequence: TGTGCCAGCAGTCCGGGACAGGGCGCAGATACGCAGTATTTT.

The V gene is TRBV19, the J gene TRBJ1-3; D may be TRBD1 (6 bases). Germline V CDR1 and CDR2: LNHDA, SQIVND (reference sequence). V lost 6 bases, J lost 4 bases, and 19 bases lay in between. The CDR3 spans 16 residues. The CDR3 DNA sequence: TGTGCCAGTAGCCTAACCCCCGGGACACCCGGAAACACCATATATTTT. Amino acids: CASSLTPGTPGNTIYF.

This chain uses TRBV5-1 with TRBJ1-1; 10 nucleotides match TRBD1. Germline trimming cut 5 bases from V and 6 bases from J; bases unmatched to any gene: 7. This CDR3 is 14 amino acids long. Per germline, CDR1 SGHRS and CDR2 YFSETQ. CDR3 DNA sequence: TGCGCCAGCAGTCCCGGGACAGGGGCGCCTGAAGCTTTCTTT. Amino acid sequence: CASSPGTGAPEAFF.

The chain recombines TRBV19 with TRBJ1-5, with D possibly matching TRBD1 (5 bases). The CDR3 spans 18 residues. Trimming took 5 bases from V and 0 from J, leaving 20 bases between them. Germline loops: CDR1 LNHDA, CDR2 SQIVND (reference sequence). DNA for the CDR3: TGTGCCAGTAGTCCATACGTAGCAGGGTCTAATAGCAATCAGCCCCAGCATTTT. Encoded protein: CASSPYVAGSNSNQPQHF.

CDR3 amino acids: CASSSGGPANVLTF. The CDR3 DNA reads as TGCGCCAGCAGCTCTGGGGGGCCGGCCAACGTCCTGACTTTC. This chain links TRBV5-1 with TRBJ2-6; D might be TRBD1 or TRBD2, each matching 6 bases. Per the germline V gene, CDR1 is SGHRS and CDR2 is YFSETQ. CDR3 size: 14 residues. V shed 3 bases and J shed 6 bases, with 10 bases lying between them. The whole variable domain, remainder taken from reference TRBV5-1 and TRBJ2-6, is KAGVTQTPRYLIKTRGQQVTLSCSPISGHRSVSWYQQTPGQGLQFLFEYFSETQRNKGNFPGRFSGRQFSNSRSEMNVSTLELGDSALYLCASSSGGPANVLTFGAGSRLTVL.

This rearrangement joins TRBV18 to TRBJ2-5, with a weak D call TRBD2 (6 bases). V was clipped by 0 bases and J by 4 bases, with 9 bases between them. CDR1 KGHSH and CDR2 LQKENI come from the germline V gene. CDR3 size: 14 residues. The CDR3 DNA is TGTGCCAGCTCACCACCGAGTAGCGGAGAGACCCAGTACTTC. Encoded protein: CASSPPSSGETQYF.

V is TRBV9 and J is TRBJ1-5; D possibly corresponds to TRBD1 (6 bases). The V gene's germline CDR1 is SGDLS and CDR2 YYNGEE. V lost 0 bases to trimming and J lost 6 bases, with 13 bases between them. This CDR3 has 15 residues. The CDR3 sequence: CASSVEGVIGQPQHF. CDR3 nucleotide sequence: TGTGCCAGCAGCGTAGAGGGGGTAATCGGTCAGCCCCAGCATTTT.

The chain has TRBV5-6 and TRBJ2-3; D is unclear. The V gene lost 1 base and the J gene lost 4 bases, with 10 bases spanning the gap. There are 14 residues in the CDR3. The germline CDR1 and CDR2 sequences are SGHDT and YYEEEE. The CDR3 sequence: CASSLFGDPDTQYF. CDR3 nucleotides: TGTGCCAGCAGCTTGTTTGGGGATCCAGATACGCAGTATTTT.